This is a list of T cell receptor beta chains from one sample in a study of graft-versus-host responses after intestinal transplantation. TCRdb's copy holds only in-frame clones and misses some; the assay was immunoSEQ multiplex PCR. This sample yields approximately 60,000 clones, of which roughly 89% are seen a single time; 1.6% belongs to the top ten. The sample here was PBMCs, taken 26 days after transplant. These receptors originate from a human patient who received an intestinal transplant, so some T cells may come from the graft donor. CDR3s include the opening cysteine and the closing phenylalanine or tryptophan. Each record gives: D gene, V gene, clone size, J gene, CDR3 DNA, CDR3 protein. A D gene is named only where the DNA matches it firmly. The size of a clone is reported for some rows only, either as once, few or many, or as a class for expanded clones.

D: NA; V: TRBV2; size: NA; J: TRBJ1-2; DNA: TGTGCCAGCAGTGAAGGTGGTTGGATTCCGCGACAAGGCTACACCTTC; CDR3: CASSEGGWIPRQGYTF
D: TRBD2; V: TRBV5-1; size: NA; J: TRBJ2-3; DNA: TGCGCCAGCAGCTTGGGTCGACTAGCGGGGGGGCCTAGCACAGATACGCAGTATTTT; CDR3: CASSLGRLAGGPSTDTQYF
D: NA; V: TRBV28; size: NA; J: TRBJ2-7; DNA: TGTGCCAGCAGGCCTCGGGTGGTGCCCGAGCAGTACTTC; CDR3: CASRPRVVPEQYF
D: NA; V: TRBV19; size: NA; J: TRBJ2-2; DNA: TGTGCCAGTACCGCTTTGGGGGGTACGGACACCGGGGAGCTGTTTTTT; CDR3: CASTALGGTDTGELFF
D: NA; V: TRBV6-5; size: NA; J: TRBJ2-6; DNA: TGTGCCAGCACCCCCTCCTCTGGGGCCAACGTCCTGACTTTC; CDR3: CASTPSSGANVLTF
D: NA; V: TRBV6-1; size: NA; J: TRBJ2-1; DNA: TGTGCCAGCACTGGGCAGGGCCCCTACAATGAGCAGTTCTTC; CDR3: CASTGQGPYNEQFF
D: NA; V: TRBV19; size: NA; J: TRBJ2-5; DNA: TGTGCCAGCGCTGTGGGGGGGCTCCAAGAGACCCAGTACTTC; CDR3: CASAVGGLQETQYF
D: TRBD2; V: TRBV6-6; size: NA; J: TRBJ2-5; DNA: TGTGCCAGCAGACCCGGACTAGCGGAAGAGACCCAGTACTTC; CDR3: CASRPGLAEETQYF
D: NA; V: TRBV30; size: NA; J: TRBJ2-3; DNA: TGTGCCTGGAGTACTCTCACAGATACGCAGTATTTT; CDR3: CAWSTLTDTQYF
D: NA; V: TRBV5-5; size: NA; J: TRBJ2-3; DNA: TGTGCCAGCAGCTTCTACCTCCATACGCAGTATTTT; CDR3: CASSFYLHTQYF
D: TRBD2; V: TRBV9; size: NA; J: TRBJ2-3; DNA: TGTGCCAGCAGTAGCGGGGCGGATACGCAGTATTTT; CDR3: CASSSGADTQYF
D: TRBD1; V: TRBV6-1; size: NA; J: TRBJ1-2; DNA: TGTGCCAGCAGTGAAACCGTTTGGGGACAGGGGGCGAATGGCTACACCTTC; CDR3: CASSETVWGQGANGYTF
D: TRBD2; V: TRBV6-4; size: once; J: TRBJ2-1; DNA: TGTGCCAGCAGTGACGGGACTAGCGGGGGCAATGAGCAGTTCTTC; CDR3: CASSDGTSGGNEQFF
D: NA; V: TRBV27; size: NA; J: TRBJ2-7; DNA: TGTGCCAGCAATGGGGGCAGGGGTTACGAGCAGTACTTC; CDR3: CASNGGRGYEQYF
D: NA; V: TRBV28; size: NA; J: TRBJ2-4; DNA: TGTGCCAGCAGTTTATCTGGCAGGGCCCAAAACATTCAGTACTTC; CDR3: CASSLSGRAQNIQYF
D: NA; V: TRBV7-9; size: NA; J: TRBJ1-2; DNA: TGTGCCAGCAGCTTAGCCGACAGATCCTATGGCTACACCTTC; CDR3: CASSLADRSYGYTF
D: NA; V: TRBV4-1; size: NA; J: TRBJ1-2; DNA: TGCGCCAGCAGCCAAGTCCTCGACAGGAACTATGGCTACACCTTC; CDR3: CASSQVLDRNYGYTF
D: TRBD2; V: TRBV5-4; size: NA; J: TRBJ2-3; DNA: TGTGCCAGCAACAACGGGGGCGGGGGGACAGATACGCAGTATTTT; CDR3: CASNNGGGGTDTQYF
D: NA; V: TRBV12-5; size: NA; J: TRBJ2-1; DNA: TGTGCTAGTGGTTTGGGAGGACTCTACAATGAGCAGTTCTTC; CDR3: CASGLGGLYNEQFF
D: TRBD1; V: TRBV6-5; size: once; J: TRBJ2-1; DNA: TGTGCCAGCAGCCTAGACAGGGATAATGAGCAGTTCTTC; CDR3: CASSLDRDNEQFF
D: NA; V: TRBV18; size: NA; J: TRBJ2-3; DNA: TGTGCCAGCTCACCAGATTGGGGCATTCGTCGCCTTGGCACAGATACGCAGTATTTT; CDR3: CASSPDWGIRRLGTDTQYF
D: NA; V: TRBV4-2; size: NA; J: TRBJ1-1; DNA: TGTGCCAGCAGCCACCCCGGTTCGAACACTGAAGCTTTCTTT; CDR3: CASSHPGSNTEAFF
D: NA; V: TRBV13; size: NA; J: TRBJ2-7; DNA: TGTGCCAGCAGCTCCAGCTCCTACGAGCAGTACTTC; CDR3: CASSSSSYEQYF
D: NA; V: TRBV27; size: NA; J: TRBJ2-1; DNA: TGTGCCAGTCAAGTATCAGGTTACAATGAGCAGTTCTTC; CDR3: CASQVSGYNEQFF
D: TRBD2; V: TRBV25-1; size: NA; J: TRBJ2-2; DNA: TGTGCCAGCAGGGCGGGCGGGAGTGGGACCGGGGAGCTGTTTTTT; CDR3: CASRAGGSGTGELFF
D: TRBD1; V: TRBV29-1; size: NA; J: TRBJ2-3; DNA: TGCAGCGTTGAAGAAGGGGGGACAGGGCCTATGGATACGCAGTATTTT; CDR3: CSVEEGGTGPMDTQYF
D: NA; V: TRBV7-9; size: NA; J: TRBJ1-2; DNA: TGTGCCAGCAGCTTAGTCGGGACTAACTATGGCTACACCTTC; CDR3: CASSLVGTNYGYTF
D: NA; V: TRBV19; size: NA; J: TRBJ2-5; DNA: TGTGCCAGTAGTGCAGATTCCCAAGAGACCCAGTACTTC; CDR3: CASSADSQETQYF
D: TRBD1; V: TRBV19; size: NA; J: TRBJ1-1; DNA: TGTGCCAGTAGTACCTGGGGACAGGGAAACACTGAAGCTTTCTTT; CDR3: CASSTWGQGNTEAFF
D: TRBD1; V: TRBV27; size: NA; J: TRBJ2-1; DNA: TGTGCCAGCAGTTTATCCGGGACAGGGTTTAGGAATGAGCAGTTCTTC; CDR3: CASSLSGTGFRNEQFF
D: NA; V: TRBV28; size: NA; J: TRBJ1-1; DNA: TGTGCCAGCAGCCTACAGGGCTACACTGAAGCTTTCTTT; CDR3: CASSLQGYTEAFF
D: TRBD1; V: TRBV13; size: NA; J: TRBJ1-1; DNA: TGTGCCAGCAGCCATTCCCGACAGGGCCACGGCAGTGAAGCTTTCTTT; CDR3: CASSHSRQGHGSEAFF
D: NA; V: TRBV2; size: NA; J: TRBJ2-3; DNA: TGTGCCAGCAGGGGGCTAGCGTCTAACACAGATACGCAGTATTTT; CDR3: CASRGLASNTDTQYF
D: NA; V: TRBV19; size: NA; J: TRBJ1-1; DNA: TGTGCCAGTAGTATCCATCGACAGAACACTGAAGCTTTCTTT; CDR3: CASSIHRQNTEAFF
D: TRBD1; V: TRBV27; size: NA; J: TRBJ1-6; DNA: TGTGCCAGTAGGACAGGGCACTCACCCCTCCACTTT; CDR3: CASRTGHSPLHF
D: TRBD2; V: TRBV28; size: NA; J: TRBJ2-2; DNA: TGTGCCAGCAGTTTAACACTAGCGGGAGGAACCGGGGAGCTGTTTTTT; CDR3: CASSLTLAGGTGELFF
D: TRBD1; V: TRBV4-1; size: NA; J: TRBJ2-1; DNA: TGCGCCAGCAGCTTTTCACAGGGGTCTCAAAAAGGTGAGCAGTTCTTC; CDR3: CASSFSQGSQKGEQFF
D: TRBD1; V: TRBV7-8; size: NA; J: TRBJ2-1; DNA: TGTGCCAGCAGCGCTGGGACAGATGGGGAGCAGTTCTTC; CDR3: CASSAGTDGEQFF
D: TRBD1; V: TRBV5-1; size: NA; J: TRBJ2-3; DNA: TGCGCCAGCAGCTTAGGGACAGGGTATCCCACAGATACGCAGTATTTT; CDR3: CASSLGTGYPTDTQYF
D: NA; V: TRBV9; size: NA; J: TRBJ2-2; DNA: TGTGCCAGCAGCGTGGACACCCGAAGGACCGGGGAGCTGTTTTTT; CDR3: CASSVDTRRTGELFF
D: NA; V: TRBV4-1; size: NA; J: TRBJ2-3; DNA: TGTGCCAGCAGCCAAGATCCCGGGGGTGGAGATACGCAGTATTTT; CDR3: CASSQDPGGGDTQYF
D: NA; V: TRBV6-1; size: NA; J: TRBJ2-2; DNA: TGTGCCAGCAGTGTGTACAGGGAGACTCTTACCGGGGAGCTGTTTTTT; CDR3: CASSVYRETLTGELFF
D: TRBD1; V: TRBV19; size: NA; J: TRBJ1-6; DNA: TGTGCCAGTAGCACGGTAGGGGCAGGGGGTGTATCACCCCTCCACTTT; CDR3: CASSTVGAGGVSPLHF
D: TRBD2; V: TRBV11-2; size: NA; J: TRBJ2-7; DNA: TGTGCCAGCAGCTTGGGCGGGAGCTACGAGCAGTACTTC; CDR3: CASSLGGSYEQYF
D: TRBD1; V: TRBV27; size: once; J: TRBJ2-6; DNA: TGTGCCAGCAGCTCGGACAGGGGGGCTGGGGCCAACGTCCTGACTTTC; CDR3: CASSSDRGAGANVLTF
D: TRBD2; V: TRBV7-9; size: few; J: TRBJ2-7; DNA: TGTGCCAGCAGCCCCCCCCGGGGGGAAATCTACGAGCAGTACTTC; CDR3: CASSPPRGEIYEQYF
D: TRBD2; V: TRBV2; size: NA; J: TRBJ2-1; DNA: TGTGCCAGCAGTGAACTCCTAGCGGGGGGGCGTGGAAATGAGCAGTTCTTC; CDR3: CASSELLAGGRGNEQFF